These 32 T cell receptor beta chains share one sample of origin, sequenced in a study. From the RT-PCR reads, TCRdb called clonotypes with MiXCR, one entry per CDR3 protein. The sample records approximately 720,000 distinct CDR3 sequences, approximately 15% being singletons. The material sequenced was memory CD4+ T cells from blood. All receptors derive from a female donor in good health, serving as a healthy control.

This chain connects TRBV6-4 to TRBJ2-7; 9 bases agree with TRBD1. Looked up from germline, CDR1 is MRHNA and CDR2 is SNTAGT. The CDR3 length is 16 residues. J lost 3 bases, V lost 3 bases, and 9 bases had no gene match. CDR3 coding DNA: TGTGCCAGCAGTGAAGCCCCGGGACAGGGCGACTACGAGCAGTACTTC. Translating gives CASSEAPGQGDYEQYF.

This clonotype was detected only a few times. The gene calls are TRBV7-2 and TRBJ2-7, with D possibly matching TRBD2 (5 bases). The V gene's germline CDR1 is SGHTA and CDR2 FQGNSA. Trimming removed 3 bases from V and 7 bases from J, with 28 bases in between. The CDR3 has 18 amino acids. The CDR3 coding sequence is TGTGCCAGCAGCTTCCGGGGATCGGGGAACCACCAGCGTCGGGAGCAGTACTTC. Amino acid sequence: CASSFRGSGNHQRREQYF.

This clonotype was seen a handful of times. V is TRBV7-3 and J is TRBJ2-5; perhaps D is TRBD1 or TRBD2 (5 bases each). This CDR3 has 15 residues. The V gene lost 2 bases and the J gene lost 5 bases, with 15 bases spanning the gap. Germline V CDR1 and CDR2: SGHTA, FQGTGA. CDR3 coding DNA: TGTGCCAGCAGCTTATCGACAGTTCGAGGGGAGACCCAGTACTTC. It codes for CASSLSTVRGETQYF.

The rearrangement joins TRBV9 to TRBJ2-2, with 7 bases that match TRBD1. The CDR3 extends over 14 amino acids. Germline assignment: CDR1 SGDLS and CDR2 YYNGEE. V was clipped by 6 bases and J by 3 bases; unmatched bases: 5. CDR3 loop: CASKRDSHTGELFF. In DNA form, the CDR3 reads TGTGCCAGCAAAAGGGACAGCCACACCGGGGAGCTGTTTTTT. The whole variable domain, remainder taken from reference TRBV9 and TRBJ2-2, is DSGVTQTPKHLITATGQRVTLRCSPRSGDLSVYWYQQSLDQGLQFLIQYYNGEERAKGNILERFSAQQFPDLHSELNLSSLELGDSALYFCASKRDSHTGELFFGEGSRLTVL.

This clonotype has at least ten counts. The CDR3 DNA reads TGTGCCAGCAGTTTTTCTAGCACAGATACGCAGTATTTT. It encodes CASSFSSTDTQYF. The chain couples TRBV6-5 to TRBJ2-3; unclear D gene. The germline V gene encodes CDR1 MNHEY and CDR2 SVGAGI. V was shortened by 4 bases and J by 0 bases, with 5 bases between the two germline ends. The CDR3 runs to 13 residues.

This clonotype has ten or more counts. The gene calls are TRBV20-1 and TRBJ2-1; a weak D match, TRBD1 (6 bases). CDR1 and CDR2 (germline): DFQATT, SNEGSKA (reference sequence). V was trimmed by 5 bases and J by 10 bases, leaving 24 bases between them. The CDR3 has 15 amino acids. The CDR3 DNA sequence: TGCAGTGCTCCTCTCCCTACTCGACAGGCGAGCGAGCAGTTCTTC. This codes for CSAPLPTRQASEQFF.

This clonotype has a handful of counts. The rearrangement joins TRBV10-3 to TRBJ1-1; 9 positions agree with TRBD1. The germline V gene encodes CDR1 ENHRY and CDR2 SYGVKD. CDR3 length: 17 residues. V shed 6 bases and J 1 base; nucleotides not matched to a gene: 12. CDR3 sequence: CAIRAQVGTGTNTEAFF. In DNA form, the CDR3 reads TGTGCCATCAGAGCCCAGGTCGGGACAGGGACGAACACTGAAGCTTTCTTT.

The chain uses TRBV4-2 and TRBJ2-2, with 8 bases matching TRBD1. CDR3 length: 17 residues. V lost 4 bases to trimming and J lost 6 bases; unmatched junction nucleotides: 13. The germline gives CDR1 LGHNA, CDR2 YNFKEQ. CDR3 coding DNA: TGTGCCAGCAGCCCCGAAATGGGGTCAGGGGGCCCCGGGGAGCTGTTTTTT. It translates to CASSPEMGSGGPGELFF.

This clonotype turned up a few times. The V gene is TRBV24-1, the J gene TRBJ2-5, with 9 bases matching TRBD1. The J segment lost 5 bases and the V segment lost 5 bases, leaving 5 bases of the junction unmatched. The CDR3 sequence is 14 residues long. Germline CDR1 and CDR2: KGHDR and SFDVKD. As DNA, the CDR3 is TGTGCCACCAGTGCCACAGGGGGCGTGGAGACCCAGTACTTC. Its protein product is CATSATGGVETQYF.

This clonotype was observed at least ten times. The rearrangement uses TRBV6-5 and TRBJ1-2; a possible D gene is TRBD1 (5 bases). V was pared by 6 bases and J by 2 bases, with 10 bases between. From germline, CDR1 is MNHEY and CDR2 SVGAGI. The CDR3 has 13 amino acids. This chain's CDR3 is CASRSTANYGYTF. CDR3 in DNA: TGTGCCAGCAGGTCGACAGCGAACTATGGCTACACCTTC.

This clonotype was detected ten times or more. The chain carries TRBV20-1 and TRBJ2-3; 9 bases are a match to TRBD2. V was pared by 6 bases and J by 5 bases, with 12 bases of the junction left unmatched. This CDR3 has 15 amino acids. CDR1 and CDR2 from the germline V gene are DFQATT and SNEGSKA (reference sequence). CDR3: CSATGFAGGVDTQYF. The CDR3 DNA follows: TGCAGTGCCACCGGGTTCGCGGGAGGGGTAGATACGCAGTATTTT.

This clonotype was detected a few times. J is TRBJ2-2 and V is TRBV18; 11 bases agree with TRBD2. The germline CDR1 and CDR2 sequences are KGHSH and LQKENI. V shed 3 bases, J shed 5 bases, and the junction held 5 bases outside the gene matches. The CDR3 is made up of 16 amino acids. The CDR3 sequence is CASSPLLAGETGELFF. The CDR3 DNA sequence: TGTGCCAGCTCACCCCTACTAGCGGGAGAGACCGGGGAGCTGTTTTTT.

The V gene is TRBV18, the J gene TRBJ2-4, with D tentatively TRBD1 (6 bases). The CDR3 covers 14 residues. From germline, CDR1 is KGHSH and CDR2 LQKENI. The V end lost 0 bases, the J end lost 8 bases, and 11 bases lay between the germline ends. This chain's CDR3 is CASSPPDSRDIQYF. DNA for the CDR3: TGTGCCAGCTCACCACCGGACAGTCGGGACATTCAGTACTTC.

V usage is TRBV28 and J usage is TRBJ2-7, with D possibly matching TRBD2 (6 bases). CDR3 length: 14 amino acids. Germline-derived CDR1 and CDR2 are MDHEN and SYDVKM. The V gene lost 7 bases and the J gene lost 2 bases, with 15 bases spanning the gap. In nucleotides, the CDR3 is TGTGCCAGCACCACGACTAGGGCGACCTACGAGCAGTACTTC. Amino acid sequence: CASTTTRATYEQYF.

This CDR3 reads CASSQQNLNTEAFF. The CDR3 nucleotides are TGTGCCAGCAGCCAACAGAATTTGAACACTGAAGCTTTCTTT. J is TRBJ1-1 and V is TRBV3-1; no definite D call. The CDR3 runs to 14 residues. V was shortened by 2 bases and J by 0 bases, with 7 bases between the two germline ends. CDR1 and CDR2 (germline): LGHDT, YNNKEL (reference sequence). The whole variable domain, remainder taken from reference TRBV3-1 and TRBJ1-1, is DTAVSQTPKYLVTQMGNDKSIKCEQNLGHDTMYWYKQDSKKFLKIMFSYNNKELIINETVPNRFSPKSPDKAHLNLHINSLELGDSAVYFCASSQQNLNTEAFFGQGTRLTVV.

The table lists this clonotype with a few counts. This chain links TRBV7-2 with TRBJ2-1; perhaps TRBD2 as D (6 bases). V was clipped by 0 bases and J by 6 bases, with 12 bases between them. The CDR3 has 15 residues. CDR1 is SGHTA, CDR2 FQGNSA, per germline. CDR3: CASSLAAGGFNEQFF. The CDR3 DNA is TGTGCCAGCAGCTTAGCAGCGGGTGGCTTCAATGAGCAGTTCTTC. The complete variable domain, with remaining parts taken from reference TRBV7-2 and TRBJ2-1, reads GAGVSQSPSNKVTEKGKDVELRCDPISGHTALYWYRQSLGQGLEFLIYFQGNSAPDKSGLPSDRFSAERTGGSVSTLTIQRTQQEDSAVYLCASSLAAGGFNEQFFGPGTRLTVL.

This clonotype was picked up a small number of times. V usage is TRBV18 and J usage is TRBJ1-5; D unresolved. The length of the CDR3 is 15 residues. The V gene's germline CDR1 is KGHSH and CDR2 LQKENI. V gave up 7 bases and J gave up 2 bases, with 15 bases separating them. The CDR3 bases are TGTGCCAGCTGCCCAACGGCTGACGGCAATCAGCCCCAGCATTTT. It is translated as CASCPTADGNQPQHF. Complete variable domain (other parts from reference TRBV18 and TRBJ1-5): NAGVMQNPRHLVRRRGQEARLRCSPMKGHSHVYWYRQLPEEGLKFMVYLQKENIIDESGMPKERFSAEFPKEGPSILRIQQVVRGDSAAYFCASCPTADGNQPQHFGDGTRLSIL.

The genes are TRBV6-4 and TRBJ1-6; D possibly corresponds to TRBD1 (6 bases). In germline, CDR1 is MRHNA, CDR2 SNTAGT. The CDR3 length is 16 residues. Trimming stripped 4 bases from V and 9 bases from J, with 19 bases between. Written as DNA, the CDR3 is TGTGCCAGCAGTGTTTCGGACAGTCAATTTGGTTCACCCCTCCACTTT. Translation gives CASSVSDSQFGSPLHF.

On this clonotype itself: This may arise from a read error, as a much more abundant clone is one base away. The chain is built from TRBV29-1 and TRBJ2-1; D remains ambiguous. The CDR3 totals 13 residues. Germline V CDR1 and CDR2: SQVTM, ANQGSEA. The CDR3 DNA reads as TGCAGCGCCACTGTGAGCTCCTACTATGAGCAGTTCTTC. Protein product: CSATVSSYYEQFF.

Many counts were recorded for this clonotype. The V gene is TRBV4-1, the J gene TRBJ2-5, with 11 bases fitting TRBD2. V was pared by 0 bases and J by 5 bases, with 8 bases of the junction left unmatched. The CDR3 runs to 17 residues. From germline, CDR1 is MGHRA and CDR2 YSYEKL. In DNA form, the CDR3 reads TGCGCCAGCAGCCAAGATTATAGCGGGAGGGCCGTGGAGACCCAGTACTTC. It specifies CASSQDYSGRAVETQYF.

The rearrangement joins TRBV4-3 to TRBJ1-6, with D possibly TRBD1 on 5 matching bases. The V and J ends lost 1 base and 7 bases respectively, with 11 bases between them. Germline V lookup: CDR1 LGHNA, CDR2 YSLEER. The CDR3 runs 15 residues. The CDR3 DNA reads TGCGCCAGCAGCCAAGGGGCAGGGAGGAATTCACCCCTCCACTTT. It encodes CASSQGAGRNSPLHF.

The rearrangement uses TRBV9 and TRBJ2-7, with TRBD2 as a possible D gene (6 bases). The CDR3 runs 14 residues. V lost 1 base to trimming and J lost 3 bases, with 11 bases between them. Germline values: CDR1 SGDLS, CDR2 YYNGEE. The CDR3 sequence is CASSVYPAGYEQYF. The CDR3 DNA follows: TGTGCCAGCAGCGTATATCCAGCGGGCTACGAGCAGTACTTC.

This chain connects TRBV7-2 to TRBJ2-7; 11 bases are shared with TRBD2. The CDR3 runs 15 residues. The trim removed 6 bases at V and 0 bases at J, leaving 4 bases unmatched. The germline V gene has CDR1 SGHTA and CDR2 FQGNSA. The CDR3, as DNA: TGTGCCAGCAGAGAACTAGCGGGAGTCTCCTACGAGCAGTACTTC. As protein: CASRELAGVSYEQYF. The whole variable domain, remainder taken from reference TRBV7-2 and TRBJ2-7, is GAGVSQSPSNKVTEKGKDVELRCDPISGHTALYWYRQSLGQGLEFLIYFQGNSAPDKSGLPSDRFSAERTGGSVSTLTIQRTQQEDSAVYLCASRELAGVSYEQYFGPGTRLTVT.

The V gene is TRBV5-1, the J gene TRBJ2-1, with 7 bases matching TRBD2. J was trimmed by 4 bases and V by 4 bases; bases with no gene match: 8. The CDR3 totals 15 residues. Germline-derived CDR1 and CDR2 are SGHRS and YFSETQ. Written as DNA, the CDR3 is TGCGCCAGCAGCAGGACACCCGGGGGGTACAATGAGCAGTTCTTC. Translation: CASSRTPGGYNEQFF.

As regards this clonotype: A much larger clonotype is one base distant, so this may be a read error. This rearrangement joins TRBV20-1 to TRBJ2-5; TRBD2 agrees at 9 bases. This CDR3 comprises 13 residues. Germline values: CDR1 DFQATT, CDR2 SNEGSKA (reference sequence). The CDR3 nucleotides read TGCAGCATTTTAGCGGGGGACGAGGAGACCCAGTACTTC. Translation: CSILAGDEETQYF.

This CDR3 reads CASGEGAHGYGYTF. The CDR3 DNA reads as TGTGCCAGCGGGGAGGGGGCGCATGGCTATGGCTACACCTTC. This chain connects TRBV28 to TRBJ1-2; TRBD1 matches at 7 bases. CDR1 is MDHEN and CDR2 is SYDVKM in the germline V gene. The CDR3 contains 14 residues. Losses at the gene ends were 8 bases for V and 4 bases for J; bases not matched to a gene: 10.

In this sample, this clonotype turned up a few times. The DNA of the CDR3 is TGTGCCAGCACCCTGACAGAGAACACTGAAGCTTTCTTT. This encodes CASTLTENTEAFF. The chain recombines TRBV6-1 with TRBJ1-1; possibly TRBD1 for D (5 bases). Trimming left V 7 bases short and J 1 base short, with 10 bases between. The CDR3 is 13 residues long. The germline CDR1 and CDR2 sequences are MNHNS and SASEGT.

V is TRBV18 and J is TRBJ1-5; D is unclear. Trimming cost V 3 bases and J 5 bases, with 11 bases left between them. The CDR3 loop spans 14 amino acids. Germline assignment: CDR1 KGHSH and CDR2 LQKENI. CDR3 DNA: TGTGCCAGCTCACCTCAGATGGGCGATCAGCCCCAGCATTTT. Protein sequence: CASSPQMGDQPQHF.

This clonotype showed up many times. This chain connects TRBV5-1 to TRBJ1-1; D is undetermined. CDR1 SGHRS and CDR2 YFSETQ come from the germline V gene. This CDR3 region has 15 residues. V was cut by 0 bases and J by 4 bases, with 13 bases left in between. This CDR3 reads CASSLAPGTPTEAFF. The CDR3 coding sequence is TGCGCCAGCAGCTTGGCACCGGGAACCCCCACTGAAGCTTTCTTT.

This clonotype was detected a few times. The chain uses TRBV7-8 and TRBJ1-2, with TRBD1 as a possible D gene (6 bases). V was shortened by 2 bases and J by 7 bases, with 23 bases between the two germline ends. The length of the CDR3 is 17 residues. CDR1 SGHVS and CDR2 FQNEAQ come from the germline V gene. CDR3 DNA sequence: TGTGCCAGCAGCTTAAGCCGGGACATCTCCCTTCCCGGTGGCTACACCTTC. This gives the protein CASSLSRDISLPGGYTF. Looking up the rest from reference TRBV7-8 and TRBJ1-2 gives the full variable domain: GAGVSQSPRYKVAKRGQDVALRCDPISGHVSLFWYQQALGQGPEFLTYFQNEAQLDKSGLPSDRFFAERPEGSVSTLKIQRTQQEDSAVYLCASSLSRDISLPGGYTFGSGTRLTVV.

The CDR3 spells CASTRGTSGSYEQYF. The CDR3 nucleotides read TGTGCCAGCACCCGAGGGACTAGCGGGTCCTACGAGCAGTACTTC. The V gene is TRBV6-5, the J gene TRBJ2-7, with 12 bases fitting TRBD2. CDR3 size: 15 residues. V lost 7 bases, J lost 1 base, and 5 bases stayed unmatched. Germline V gene lookup returns CDR1 MNHEY and CDR2 SVGAGI.

This clonotype was found a few times. The chain carries TRBV10-2 and TRBJ2-7, with TRBD2 as a possible D gene (6 bases). This CDR3 contains 15 residues. Germline CDR1 and CDR2: WSHSY and SAAADI. The V gene lost 3 bases and the J gene lost 4 bases, with 16 bases spanning the gap. For the CDR3, the DNA is TGCGCCAGCAGTGATTTTGGAAGGGGAGGATACGAGCAGTACTTC. Its protein is CASSDFGRGGYEQYF.